The 30 T cell receptor beta chains given below trace back to one sample, sequenced in a study of beta chain features in type 1 diabetes. Study outcomes and limitations: Among patients with Type 1 diabetes, TCRB CDR3s were moderately but significantly shorter in every one of the four CD4+ subsets.

The authors reverse transcribed all of the isolated RNA, so sequencing captured expressed TCRB transcripts. TCRdb keeps only in-frame clones here, not all; method: immunoSEQ multiplex PCR. The sample contains hundreds of thousands of clones, 15% of which appear only once. No antigen is known for these receptors. The sequencing input was naive CD4+ T cells from blood. Receptor source: a man between 18 and 29 years old with type 1 diabetes.

This chain links TRBV9 with TRBJ2-2; D perhaps matches TRBD2 (6 bases). The V gene's germline CDR1 is SGDLS and CDR2 YYNGEE. Trimming took 5 bases from V and 0 from J, leaving 14 bases between them. The CDR3 covers 16 residues. For the CDR3, the DNA is TGTGCCAGCAGGTCGGCTCTAGCGACGAACACCGGGGAGCTGTTTTTT. The encoded protein is CASRSALATNTGELFF.

This clone was observed a handful of times. The V and J genes are TRBV28 and TRBJ2-1, with TRBD1 identical over 10 bases. This CDR3 spans 13 amino acids. The germline V gene encodes CDR1 MDHEN and CDR2 SYDVKM. Trimming took 3 bases from V and 15 from J; bases not matched to a gene: 8. The CDR3 loop reads CASSLGRGDRGFF. The CDR3 region has the DNA TGTGCCAGCAGTTTGGGTCGCGGGGACAGGGGGTTCTTC.

This clone was counted a few times. The chain couples TRBV5-4 to TRBJ1-4; TRBD1 agrees at 7 bases. The CDR3 runs 16 residues. Germline V gives CDR1 SGHNT, CDR2 YYREEE (reference sequence). Germline trimming cut 4 bases from V and 1 base from J; bases unmatched to any gene: 7. CDR3 loop: CASSRQGGVTNEKLFF. For the CDR3, the DNA is TGTGCCAGCAGCCGACAGGGAGGTGTAACTAATGAAAAACTGTTTTTT. Based on the CDR3 plus reference TRBV5-4 and TRBJ1-4, the full variable domain is ETGVTQSPTHLIKTRGQQVTLRCSSQSGHNTVSWYQQALGQGPQFIFQYYREEENGRGNFPPRFSGLQFPNYSSELNVNALELDDSALYLCASSRQGGVTNEKLFFGSGTQLSVL.

This clone was observed a handful of times. The V gene is TRBV9, the J gene TRBJ1-4; D gene unclear. V lost 0 bases, J lost 2 bases, and 14 bases lay in between. This CDR3 is 17 amino acids long. CDR1 and CDR2 (germline): SGDLS, YYNGEE. The CDR3 DNA follows: TGTGCCAGCAGCGTAGGGTCTCCGAGATCCACTAATGAAAAACTGTTTTTT. It specifies CASSVGSPRSTNEKLFF. The entire variable domain, with the rest obtained from reference TRBV9 and TRBJ1-4, is as follows: DSGVTQTPKHLITATGQRVTLRCSPRSGDLSVYWYQQSLDQGLQFLIQYYNGEERAKGNILERFSAQQFPDLHSELNLSSLELGDSALYFCASSVGSPRSTNEKLFFGSGTQLSVL.

There are a few counts of this clone. The chain joins TRBV5-4 to TRBJ1-4, with D maybe TRBD1 (6 bases). CDR3 length: 15 amino acids. Trimming cost V 0 bases and J 7 bases, with 13 bases left between them. Germline CDR1 is SGHNT and CDR2 is YYREEE (reference sequence). Here the CDR3 DNA reads TGTGCCAGCAGCTTGGCTGGGACATCAGCTGAAAAACTGTTTTTT. It translates to CASSLAGTSAEKLFF.

The chain couples TRBV5-4 to TRBJ1-5; TRBD1 matches at 7 bases. Germline assignment: CDR1 SGHNT and CDR2 YYREEE (reference sequence). CDR3 length equals 14 residues. J was trimmed by 5 bases and V by 2 bases; bases with no gene match: 4. Here the CDR3 reads CASSLFRGDQPQHF. The CDR3 bases are TGTGCCAGCAGCTTATTCAGGGGGGATCAGCCCCAGCATTTT.

The chain employs TRBV4-1 and TRBJ1-2; D perhaps matches TRBD1 (6 bases). The CDR3 spans 16 residues. The germline V gene encodes CDR1 MGHRA and CDR2 YSYEKL. The V and J ends lost 2 bases and 2 bases respectively, with 15 bases between them. The CDR3 loop is CASSQPRRGANYGYTF. The CDR3 region has the DNA TGCGCCAGCAGCCAACCAAGGCGGGGGGCGAACTATGGCTACACCTTC.

The sample holds a few counts of this clone. The chain joins TRBV18 to TRBJ1-1; no reliable D call. Trimming cost V 4 bases and J 10 bases, with 16 bases left between them. The CDR3 is made up of 13 amino acids. Germline V lookup: CDR1 KGHSH, CDR2 LQKENI. CDR3 in DNA: TGTGCCAGCTCACTAGGGCTTGCGGGTGTAGCTTTCTTT. Its protein is CASSLGLAGVAFF.

The chain couples TRBV27 to TRBJ1-1; the match to TRBD1 covers 7 bases. In germline, CDR1 is MNHEY, CDR2 SMNVEV (reference sequence). V lost 5 bases and J lost 0; bases outside the gene matches: 3. CDR3 size: 14 residues. For the CDR3, the DNA is TGTGCCAGCAGTAACAGGGGTATGAACACTGAAGCTTTCTTT. Translating gives CASSNRGMNTEAFF.

The J gene is TRBJ1-5, the V gene TRBV4-1; the D gene is possibly TRBD1 (6 bases). V lost 4 bases to trimming and J lost 2 bases, with 15 bases between them. Germline lookup yields CDR1 MGHRA and CDR2 YSYEKL. The CDR3 is 16 amino acids. CDR3 nucleotide sequence: TGCGCCAGCAGCCTCTCGGGACATACCGGCAATCAGCCCCAGCATTTT. This encodes CASSLSGHTGNQPQHF.

J is TRBJ2-2 and V is TRBV5-1; the match to TRBD2 covers 13 bases. The CDR3 is made up of 16 amino acids. V was pared by 4 bases and J by 2 bases, with 2 bases of the junction left unmatched. CDR1 and CDR2 from the germline V gene are SGHRS and YFSETQ. CDR3 region: CASSGGLAGNTGELFF. CDR3 DNA: TGCGCCAGCAGCGGGGGACTAGCGGGAAACACCGGGGAGCTGTTTTTT.

This sequence joins TRBV6-5 and TRBJ1-1; possible D gene TRBD1, 5 bases. This CDR3 comprises 16 residues. Germline loops: CDR1 MNHEY, CDR2 SVGAGI. Trimming shortened V by 2 bases and J by 2 bases, and 15 bases separated the two germline ends. The CDR3 DNA follows: TGTGCCAGCAGTTACGGCCTATGGGGGGACAACACTGAAGCTTTCTTT. Protein: CASSYGLWGDNTEAFF.

This clone turned up a few times. The genes are TRBV5-4 and TRBJ2-3, with a possible D match to TRBD1 (7 bases). V shed 4 bases and J shed 4 bases, with 16 bases lying between them. The CDR3 has 15 residues. CDR1 and CDR2 (germline): SGHNT, YYREEE (reference sequence). The CDR3 sequence is CASSVQGGGADTQYF. The DNA of the CDR3 is TGTGCCAGCAGCGTTCAGGGGGGTGGCGCAGATACGCAGTATTTT.

In this sample, this clone turned up a few times. The V and J genes are TRBV30 and TRBJ2-1, with 15 bases fitting TRBD2. Germline CDR1 reads GTSNPN; CDR2 reads SVGIG (reference sequence). Trimming took 1 base from V and 10 from J; bases not matched to a gene: 5. This CDR3 is 15 amino acids long. CDR3 sequence reads: CAWSGGLAGGGEQFF. CDR3 in DNA: TGTGCCTGGAGTGGGGGACTAGCGGGAGGAGGAGAGCAGTTCTTC.

This sequence joins TRBV19 and TRBJ2-3; D possibly corresponds to TRBD1 (6 bases). V was trimmed by 3 bases and J by 4 bases, leaving 14 bases between them. The CDR3 spans 15 residues. CDR1 LNHDA and CDR2 SQIVND come from the germline V gene (reference sequence). CDR3 in DNA: TGTGCCAGTAGTATCGGGAACAGGGCCGCAGATACGCAGTATTTT. Its protein product is CASSIGNRAADTQYF.

This chain uses TRBV28 with TRBJ2-4, with 9 bases aligning to TRBD1. After removal of 6 bases from V and 2 bases from J, the junction contained 8 bases not matched to a gene. Germline V gives CDR1 MDHEN, CDR2 SYDVKM. The CDR3 covers 16 residues. The CDR3 protein is CASRKQGAGPKNIQYF. The CDR3 DNA is TGTGCCAGCAGGAAACAGGGGGCAGGCCCCAAAAACATTCAGTACTTC.

This clone has just a few counts. The chain couples TRBV18 to TRBJ2-6; D unclear. The V gene's germline CDR1 is KGHSH and CDR2 LQKENI. V was shortened by 3 bases and J by 0 bases, with 15 bases between the two germline ends. This CDR3 is 18 amino acids long. The CDR3 protein is CASSPLTASSSGANVLTF. CDR3 nucleotide sequence: TGTGCCAGCTCACCTCTTACCGCGTCTAGCTCTGGGGCCAACGTCCTGACTTTC.

The chain uses TRBV5-6 and TRBJ1-2; D not resolved. V was pared by 1 base and J by 4 bases, with 8 bases between. Germline CDR1 SGHDT, CDR2 YYEEEE. The CDR3 runs 13 residues. This CDR3 reads CASSLRHPYGYTF. Here the CDR3 DNA reads TGTGCCAGCAGCTTGCGACATCCCTATGGCTACACCTTC.

The V call is TRBV19, the J call TRBJ2-7, with 8 bases lining up with TRBD1. Unmatched junction bases numbered 5, after V lost 5 bases and J lost 2 bases. Germline V gives CDR1 LNHDA, CDR2 SQIVND (reference sequence). The CDR3 extends over 14 amino acids. This CDR3 is CASSRQGFTYEQYF. The CDR3 DNA reads as TGTGCCAGTAGTCGACAGGGGTTTACCTACGAGCAGTACTTC.

Notes on this clone: At one of its ends the junction is not consistent with the germline gene, which may arise from a read error. The rearrangement links TRBV10-3 to TRBJ2-7, with TRBD2 matching over 9 bases. The CDR3 consists of 14 residues. CDR1 and CDR2 (germline): ENHRY, SYGVKD. The CDR3 DNA is TGTGCCATCAGTCGGGACGGCGGGAGGGAAGGGCGAAACTTC. It encodes CAISRDGGREGRNF.

The V call is TRBV7-2, the J call TRBJ1-6, with 11 positions matching TRBD1. The CDR3 spans 15 residues. Germline CDR1 is SGHTA and CDR2 is FQGNSA. V lost 0 bases to trimming and J lost 16 bases; unmatched junction nucleotides: 8. CDR3 amino acids: CASSLAPGQGENLHF. For the CDR3, the DNA is TGTGCCAGCAGCTTAGCACCGGGACAGGGGGAGAATCTCCACTTT.

This clone was detected a few times. J is TRBJ1-2 and V is TRBV28; no reliable D call. With 5 bases removed from V and 8 bases from J, the gap between germline ends came to 9 bases. The CDR3 is 11 amino acids. Germline lookup yields CDR1 MDHEN and CDR2 SYDVKM. DNA of the CDR3: TGTGCCAGCAGTGGGTCCGGGGGCTACACCTTC. Its protein product is CASSGSGGYTF.

CDR3 amino acids: CASSRRTLAEETQYF. The CDR3 bases are TGTGCCAGCAGCCGCCGCACCCTAGCGGAAGAGACCCAGTACTTC. The V gene is TRBV7-9, the J gene TRBJ2-5; 7 bases align to TRBD2. The CDR3 consists of 15 residues. The germline V gene encodes CDR1 SEHNR and CDR2 FQNEAQ (reference sequence). Trimming took 5 bases from V and 3 from J; bases not matched to a gene: 9. Full variable domain (rest looked up from reference TRBV7-9 and TRBJ2-5): DTGVSQNPRHKITKRGQNVTFRCDPISEHNRLYWYRQTLGQGPEFLTYFQNEAQLEKSRLLSDRFSAERPKGSFSTLEIQRTEQGDSAMYLCASSRRTLAEETQYFGPGTRLLVL.

The chain uses TRBV11-2 and TRBJ1-2; TRBD1 matches 8 bases. There are 16 residues in the CDR3. V lost 1 base to trimming and J lost 11 bases; unmatched junction nucleotides: 15. Per germline, CDR1 SGHAT and CDR2 FQNNGV. CDR3: CASSLGVTGTGLRYTF. For the CDR3, the DNA is TGTGCCAGCAGCTTAGGTGTCACCGGGACAGGCTTGCGGTACACCTTC.

This clone showed up just once. The J gene is TRBJ2-1, the V gene TRBV5-1; 12 nucleotides align to TRBD2. The junction had 14 bases not matched to a gene; V was cut back by 4 bases and J by 0 bases. The germline CDR1 and CDR2 sequences are SGHRS and YFSETQ. This CDR3 comprises 20 residues. CDR3: CASSGPLAGGKLSSYNEQFF. The CDR3 DNA is TGCGCCAGCAGCGGACCTCTAGCGGGAGGGAAATTGAGCTCCTACAATGAGCAGTTCTTC.

In this sample, this clone turned up a few times. J is TRBJ2-2 and V is TRBV29-1, with D unclear. CDR1 SQVTM and CDR2 ANQGSEA come from the germline V gene. The CDR3 loop spans 14 amino acids. Deletions cut 4 bases from V and 3 bases from J, with 12 bases between. CDR3: CSVVEQQYTGELFF. The CDR3 DNA follows: TGCAGCGTTGTAGAACAGCAGTACACCGGGGAGCTGTTTTTT.

This clone was picked up a small number of times. The rearrangement links TRBV7-2 to TRBJ2-2, with D possibly matching TRBD2 (6 bases). V dropped 6 bases and J dropped 7 bases, with 12 bases sitting between them. The germline CDR1 and CDR2 sequences are SGHTA and FQGNSA. The CDR3 loop spans 13 amino acids. The CDR3 is CASRPAGLGELFF. CDR3 coding DNA: TGTGCCAGCAGACCCGCGGGGCTCGGGGAGCTGTTTTTT.

This clone has just a few counts. The CDR3 sequence: CASSLLVVAGAAGELFF. CDR3 bases: TGTGCCAGCAGCTTACTCGTCGTAGCGGGGGCAGCCGGGGAGCTGTTTTTT. The chain carries TRBV7-2 and TRBJ2-2; 9 bases agree with TRBD2. After removal of 2 bases from V and 6 bases from J, the junction contained 10 bases not matched to a gene. The CDR3 contains 17 residues. Germline V lookup: CDR1 SGHTA, CDR2 FQGNSA. The variable domain in full, with the rest retrieved from reference TRBV7-2 and TRBJ2-2, is GAGVSQSPSNKVTEKGKDVELRCDPISGHTALYWYRQSLGQGLEFLIYFQGNSAPDKSGLPSDRFSAERTGGSVSTLTIQRTQQEDSAVYLCASSLLVVAGAAGELFFGEGSRLTVL.

This clone was detected only a few times. The chain uses TRBV27 and TRBJ2-5; 8 nucleotides agree with TRBD2. The CDR3 is 15 amino acids. V shed 6 bases, J shed 6 bases, and the junction held 12 bases outside the gene matches. In germline, CDR1 is MNHEY, CDR2 SMNVEV (reference sequence). The CDR3 DNA follows: TGTGCCAGCAGCATACGGGAGGGCATTGGGAAGACCCAGTACTTC. Amino acid sequence: CASSIREGIGKTQYF.

As regards this clone: This same CDR3 is encoded by further DNA sequences in the sample. The chain has TRBV5-1 and TRBJ2-5; D not resolved. This CDR3 region has 14 residues. Germline V gene sequence: CDR1 SGHRS, CDR2 YFSETQ. The V end lost 0 bases, the J end lost 4 bases, and 10 bases lay between the germline ends. Here the CDR3 DNA reads TGCGCCAGCAGCTTGGGAACGACTGGAGAGACCCAGTACTTC. Its translation is CASSLGTTGETQYF. Complete variable domain (other parts from reference TRBV5-1 and TRBJ2-5): KAGVTQTPRYLIKTRGQQVTLSCSPISGHRSVSWYQQTPGQGLQFLFEYFSETQRNKGNFPGRFSGRQFSNSRSEMNVSTLELGDSALYLCASSLGTTGETQYFGPGTRLLVL.